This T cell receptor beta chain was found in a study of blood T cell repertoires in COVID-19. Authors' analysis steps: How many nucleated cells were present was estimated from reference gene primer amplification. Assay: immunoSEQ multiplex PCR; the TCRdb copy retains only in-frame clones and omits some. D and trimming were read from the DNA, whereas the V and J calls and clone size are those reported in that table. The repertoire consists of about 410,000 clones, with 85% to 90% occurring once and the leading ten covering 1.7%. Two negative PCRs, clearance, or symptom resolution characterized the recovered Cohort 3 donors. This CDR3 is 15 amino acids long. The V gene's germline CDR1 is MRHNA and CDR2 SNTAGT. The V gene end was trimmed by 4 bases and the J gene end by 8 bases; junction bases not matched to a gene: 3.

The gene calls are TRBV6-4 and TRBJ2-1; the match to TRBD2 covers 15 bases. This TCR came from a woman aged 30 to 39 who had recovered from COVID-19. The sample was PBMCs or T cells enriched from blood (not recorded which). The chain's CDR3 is CASSGTSGRVDEQFF. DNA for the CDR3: TGTGCCAGCAGTGGGACTAGCGGGAGGGTAGATGAGCAGTTCTTC.